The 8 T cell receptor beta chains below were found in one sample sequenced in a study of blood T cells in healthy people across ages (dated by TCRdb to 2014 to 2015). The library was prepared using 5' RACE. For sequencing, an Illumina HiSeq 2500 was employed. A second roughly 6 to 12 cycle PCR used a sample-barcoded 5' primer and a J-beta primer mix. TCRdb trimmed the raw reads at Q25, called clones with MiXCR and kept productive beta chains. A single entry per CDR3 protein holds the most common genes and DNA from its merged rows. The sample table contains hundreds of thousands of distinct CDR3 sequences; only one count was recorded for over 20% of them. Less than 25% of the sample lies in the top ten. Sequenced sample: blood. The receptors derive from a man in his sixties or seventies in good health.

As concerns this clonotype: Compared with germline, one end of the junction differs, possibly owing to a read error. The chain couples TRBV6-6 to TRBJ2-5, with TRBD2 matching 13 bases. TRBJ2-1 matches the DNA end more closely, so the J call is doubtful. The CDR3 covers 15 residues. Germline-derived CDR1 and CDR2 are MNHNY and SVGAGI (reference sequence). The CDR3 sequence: CASTLTSGGNNEQFF. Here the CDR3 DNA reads TGTGCCAGCACCTTGACTAGCGGGGGGAACAACGAGCAGTTCTTC.

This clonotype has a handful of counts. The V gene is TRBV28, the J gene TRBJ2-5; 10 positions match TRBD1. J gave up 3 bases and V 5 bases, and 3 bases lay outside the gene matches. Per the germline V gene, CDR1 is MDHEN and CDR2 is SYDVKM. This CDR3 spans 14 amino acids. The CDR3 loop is CASSLGTGEETQYF. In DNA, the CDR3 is TGTGCCAGCAGTCTTGGGACAGGGGAAGAGACCCAGTACTTC.

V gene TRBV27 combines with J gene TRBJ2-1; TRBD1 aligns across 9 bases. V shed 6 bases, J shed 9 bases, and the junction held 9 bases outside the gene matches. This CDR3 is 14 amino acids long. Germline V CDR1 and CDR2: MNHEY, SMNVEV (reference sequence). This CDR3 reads CASRAGTGWGEQFF. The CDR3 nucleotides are TGTGCCAGCAGAGCCGGGACAGGGTGGGGTGAGCAGTTCTTC.

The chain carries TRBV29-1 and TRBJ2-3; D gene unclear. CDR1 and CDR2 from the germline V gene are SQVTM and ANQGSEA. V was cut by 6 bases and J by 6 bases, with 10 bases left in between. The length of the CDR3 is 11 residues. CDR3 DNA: TGCAGCGTCTACGACTCCGATACGCAGTATTTT. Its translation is CSVYDSDTQYF.

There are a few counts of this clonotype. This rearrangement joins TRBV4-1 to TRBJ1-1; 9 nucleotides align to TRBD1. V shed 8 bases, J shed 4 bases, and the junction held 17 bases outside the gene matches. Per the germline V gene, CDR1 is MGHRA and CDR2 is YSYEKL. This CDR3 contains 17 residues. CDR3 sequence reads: CASRLDITGGGTTEAFF. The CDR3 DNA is TGCGCCAGCCGTCTCGATATCACAGGGGGCGGAACCACTGAAGCTTTCTTT.

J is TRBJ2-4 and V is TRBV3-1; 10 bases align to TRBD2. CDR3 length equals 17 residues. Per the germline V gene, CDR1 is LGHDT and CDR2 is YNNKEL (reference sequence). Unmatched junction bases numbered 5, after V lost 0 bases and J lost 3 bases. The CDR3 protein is CASSQDLAGEDKNIQYF. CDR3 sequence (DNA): TGTGCCAGCAGCCAAGATCTAGCGGGAGAAGACAAAAACATTCAGTACTTC.

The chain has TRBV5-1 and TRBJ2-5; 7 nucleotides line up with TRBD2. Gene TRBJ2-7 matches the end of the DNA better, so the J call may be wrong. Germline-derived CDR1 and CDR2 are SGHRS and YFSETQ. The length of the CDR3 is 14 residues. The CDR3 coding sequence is TGCGCCAGCAGCCGTAGCGGGCGTTCCTACGAGCAGTACGTC. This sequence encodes CASSRSGRSYEQYV.

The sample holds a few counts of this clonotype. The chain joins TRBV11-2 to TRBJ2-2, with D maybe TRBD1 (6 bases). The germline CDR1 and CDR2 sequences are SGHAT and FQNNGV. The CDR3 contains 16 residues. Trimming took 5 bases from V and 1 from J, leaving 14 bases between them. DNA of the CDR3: TGTGCCAGCAGCCTAAACAGGGTGAAGAACACCGGGGAGCTGTTTTTT. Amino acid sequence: CASSLNRVKNTGELFF. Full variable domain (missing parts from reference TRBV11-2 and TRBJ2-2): EAGVAQSPRYKIIEKRQSVAFWCNPISGHATLYWYQQILGQGPKLLIQFQNNGVVDDSQLPKDRFSAERLKGVDSTLKIQPAKLEDSAVYLCASSLNRVKNTGELFFGEGSRLTVL.